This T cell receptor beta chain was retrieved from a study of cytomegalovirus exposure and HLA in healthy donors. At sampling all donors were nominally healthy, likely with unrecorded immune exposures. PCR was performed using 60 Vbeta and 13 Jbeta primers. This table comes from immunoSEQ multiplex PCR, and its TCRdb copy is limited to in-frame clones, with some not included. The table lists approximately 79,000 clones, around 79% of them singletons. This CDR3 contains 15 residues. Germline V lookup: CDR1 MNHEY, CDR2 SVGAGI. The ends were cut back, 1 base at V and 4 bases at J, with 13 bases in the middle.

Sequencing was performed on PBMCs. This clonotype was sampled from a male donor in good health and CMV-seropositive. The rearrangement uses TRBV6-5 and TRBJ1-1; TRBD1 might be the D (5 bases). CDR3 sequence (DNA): TGTGCCAGCAGTTACTTCGGGGGGGGAGGCACTGAAGCTTTCTTT. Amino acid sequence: CASSYFGGGGTEAFF.